What follows are 11 T cell receptor beta chains derived from one specimen sequenced in a study of cytomegalovirus exposure and HLA in healthy donors. PCR employed 60 Vbeta and 13 Jbeta primers. The table came from immunoSEQ multiplex PCR; TCRdb's copy has only in-frame clones and leaves some out. The repertoire holds around 76,000 clones, with roughly 79% as singletons. Input material: PBMCs. The source of these receptors is a middle-aged man in good health and CMV-seronegative.

This clone was counted only a few times. The chain uses TRBV2 and TRBJ2-2; 7 bases line up with TRBD2. With 6 bases clipped from V and 7 bases from J, the junction kept 11 bases outside the gene matches. The germline V gene encodes CDR1 SNHLY and CDR2 FYNNEI. The CDR3 loop spans 15 amino acids. CDR3 region: CASRGSWGGSGELFF. The CDR3 DNA follows: TGTGCCAGCAGGGGGAGTTGGGGCGGGAGCGGGGAGCTGTTTTTT. Together with reference TRBV2 and TRBJ2-2, the CDR3 gives the full variable domain: EPEVTQTPSHQVTQMGQEVILRCVPISNHLYFYWYRQILGQKVEFLVSFYNNEISEKSEIFDDQFSVERPDGSNFTLKIRSTKLEDSAMYFCASRGSWGGSGELFFGEGSRLTVL.

The chain couples TRBV9 to TRBJ1-1; the match to TRBD1 covers 11 bases. The CDR3 extends over 14 amino acids. The junction had 2 bases not matched to a gene; V was cut back by 4 bases and J by 3 bases. Looked up from germline, CDR1 is SGDLS and CDR2 is YYNGEE. CDR3 nucleotide sequence: TGTGCCAGCAGCATGGGACAGGGGGACACTGAAGCTTTCTTT. Protein product: CASSMGQGDTEAFF.

This chain links TRBV4-1 with TRBJ1-2; 12 bases are shared with TRBD1. Germline CDR1 MGHRA, CDR2 YSYEKL. The junction had 4 bases not matched to a gene; V was cut back by 1 base and J by 7 bases. The CDR3 sequence is 15 residues long. The CDR3 DNA reads TGCGCCAGCAGCCAAGGGGGACAGGGGGCGTTTGGCTACACCTTC. This gives the protein CASSQGGQGAFGYTF.

The V and J genes are TRBV7-2 and TRBJ2-5; D may be TRBD2 (5 bases). V was trimmed by 2 bases and J by 2 bases, leaving 21 bases between them. The germline V gene has CDR1 SGHTA and CDR2 FQGNSA. The CDR3 runs 18 residues. The CDR3 reads CASSLKLAGGTIQETQYF. The CDR3 region has the DNA TGTGCCAGCAGCTTAAAGTTGGCAGGAGGAACTATACAAGAGACCCAGTACTTC.

The chain couples TRBV28 to TRBJ2-5; possible D gene TRBD1, 6 bases. The DNA matches TRBJ2-7 better at its end, which makes the J call doubtful. Germline V gene sequence: CDR1 MDHEN, CDR2 SYDVKM. The CDR3 consists of 13 residues. The CDR3 protein is CASSSGQLDEQYF. CDR3 nucleotides: TGTGCCAGCAGTTCCGGACAGCTTGACGAGCAGTACTTC.

The chain links TRBV2 to TRBJ2-7; 11 nucleotides match TRBD1. V dropped 7 bases and J dropped 6; count of bases not matched to a gene: 11. The CDR3 is 15 amino acids. The V gene's germline CDR1 is SNHLY and CDR2 FYNNEI. For the CDR3, the DNA is TGTGCCAGCACCACCCAAAGGACAGGGGGCGGCGAGCAGTACTTC. It yields the protein CASTTQRTGGGEQYF. The full variable domain, with the rest looked up from reference TRBV2 and TRBJ2-7, is EPEVTQTPSHQVTQMGQEVILRCVPISNHLYFYWYRQILGQKVEFLVSFYNNEISEKSEIFDDQFSVERPDGSNFTLKIRSTKLEDSAMYFCASTTQRTGGGEQYFGPGTRLTVT.

This rearrangement joins TRBV28 to TRBJ2-5; D gene unclear. The CDR3 length is 14 residues. Trimming removed 1 base at V and 4 bases at J, with 10 bases between. Germline loops: CDR1 MDHEN, CDR2 SYDVKM. In nucleotides, the CDR3 is TGTGCCAGCAGTTTATTTTTGGGCCCAGAGACCCAGTACTTC. It yields the protein CASSLFLGPETQYF.

The chain couples TRBV10-3 to TRBJ2-2; maybe TRBD1 (6 bases). The length of the CDR3 is 16 residues. The V gene lost 6 bases and the J gene lost 5 bases, with 19 bases spanning the gap. Germline lookup yields CDR1 ENHRY and CDR2 SYGVKD. The CDR3 here is CAIRESDRSNTGELFF. The CDR3 nucleotides are TGTGCCATCAGGGAATCCGACAGGTCAAATACCGGGGAGCTGTTTTTT.

This rearrangement joins TRBV2 to TRBJ1-2, with a possible D match to TRBD1 (5 bases). V gave up 2 bases and J gave up 3 bases, with 10 bases separating them. CDR3 length equals 14 residues. CDR1 and CDR2 (germline): SNHLY, FYNNEI. The CDR3 coding sequence is TGTGCCAGCAGTGAATCAGGGTCTCACTATGGCTACACCTTC. It encodes CASSESGSHYGYTF.

V usage is TRBV2 and J usage is TRBJ1-6, with 8 positions matching TRBD1. Germline trimming cut 8 bases from V and 9 bases from J; bases unmatched to any gene: 12. The germline V gene has CDR1 SNHLY and CDR2 FYNNEI. The CDR3 runs 15 residues. The CDR3 sequence is CASSQGATFGSPLHF. CDR3 bases: TGTGCCAGCTCCCAGGGGGCTACATTTGGTTCACCCCTCCACTTT.

As regards this clone: The junction departs from the called germline gene at one end, perhaps through a read error. The CDR3 loop reads CASTSLPGFDPIF. The CDR3 DNA reads as TGTGCCAGCACCAGTCTACCAGGGTTCGATCCGATCTTC. The rearrangement uses TRBV2 and TRBJ2-1; TRBD1 is a possible D gene (5 bases). The CDR3 runs 13 residues. Germline V lookup: CDR1 SNHLY, CDR2 FYNNEI.